These T cell receptor beta chains were read from a single sample in a study of shared clonotypes between healthy human individuals. Clones were read by immunoSEQ multiplex PCR, and TCRdb kept only the in-frame ones, dropping some. The table records some 2.1 million clones, roughly 94% of them present only once. Specimen: naive CD4+ T cells sorted from blood. The receptor source for this set is a man aged 18 to 29 in good health. Each CDR3 is given with its conserved first and last residue. D genes are given only for firm matches.

D: -
V: TRBV30
J: TRBJ1-3
CDR3: CAWSGEPGNTIYF
DNA: TGTGCCTGGAGCGGAGAACCGGGAAACACCATATATTTT

D: -
V: TRBV5-1
J: TRBJ1-4
CDR3: CASRRSPPATNEKLFF
DNA: TGCGCCAGCAGACGGTCCCCTCCGGCAACTAATGAAAAACTGTTTTTT

D: -
V: TRBV27
J: TRBJ1-2
CDR3: CASSSRDGRGYTF
DNA: TGTGCCAGCAGCTCTAGGGACGGTAGGGGCTACACCTTC

D: -
V: TRBV7-9
J: TRBJ1-1
CDR3: CASSSTAQNTEAFF
DNA: TGTGCCAGCAGCTCTACGGCCCAGAACACTGAAGCTTTCTTT

D: -
V: TRBV30
J: TRBJ2-4
CDR3: CACGRTGAKNIQYF
DNA: TGTGCCTGCGGGAGAACGGGGGCCAAAAACATTCAGTACTTC

D: -
V: TRBV7-9
J: TRBJ2-3
CDR3: CASSRPDGSSTDTQYF
DNA: TGTGCCAGCAGTCGTCCTGACGGATCTAGCACAGATACGCAGTATTTT

D: TRBD1
V: TRBV7-2
J: TRBJ2-3
CDR3: CASSRDRATQYF
DNA: TGTGCCAGCAGCCGCGACAGGGCTACGCAGTATTTT

D: TRBD2
V: TRBV5-1
J: TRBJ2-7
CDR3: CASSLASGGQYEQYF
DNA: TGCGCCAGCAGCTTGGCTTCGGGGGGGCAGTACGAGCAGTACTTC

D: -
V: TRBV5-1
J: TRBJ2-5
CDR3: CASSPVQGQETQYF
DNA: TGCGCCAGCAGCCCGGTCCAGGGACAAGAGACCCAGTACTTC

D: -
V: TRBV2
J: TRBJ2-5
CDR3: CASSDGSGLETQYF
DNA: TGTGCCAGCAGTGATGGGAGCGGACTAGAGACCCAGTACTTC

D: TRBD2
V: TRBV6-5
J: TRBJ2-7
CDR3: CASSGQRGAYEQYF
DNA: TGTGCCAGCAGTGGCCAGCGGGGGGCCTACGAGCAGTACTTC

D: TRBD2
V: TRBV6-6
J: TRBJ2-5
CDR3: CASSTYLAGVQETQYF
DNA: TGTGCCAGCAGTACTTACCTAGCGGGGGTCCAAGAGACCCAGTACTTC